The 22 T cell receptor beta chains presented below share a single source sample, sequenced in a study of CD8 T cells in ankylosing spondylitis. Regarding the study as a whole: A motif in TCR beta, a set of roughly eight highly homologous variants, appeared characteristic of ankylosing spondylitis blood.

Their cognate antigens are unknown. TCRdb used MiXCR to reprocess the 5' RACE reads, holding one entry per CDR3 protein. The sample lists about 200,000 distinct CDR3 sequences, roughly 6.6% seen once, with approximately 14% in the top ten. Source material: blood, either unsorted or a sorted T cell fraction (not recorded which). The receptors were sampled from a male donor with ankylosing spondylitis.

The table lists this clonotype with many counts. V is TRBV29-1 and J is TRBJ2-5, with D possibly matching TRBD2 (5 bases). Between the trimmed V and J ends, which lost 4 bases and 3 bases, there was a span of 6 bases. The CDR3 totals 11 residues. CDR1 SQVTM and CDR2 ANQGSEA come from the germline V gene. This CDR3 reads CSVAGEETQYF. CDR3 coding DNA: TGCAGCGTTGCCGGGGAAGAGACCCAGTACTTC.

This clonotype showed up many times. This chain links TRBV7-9 with TRBJ2-7; weak D call: TRBD1 (6 bases). The CDR3 loop spans 14 amino acids. The V gene's germline CDR1 is SEHNR and CDR2 FQNEAQ (reference sequence). V was pared by 4 bases and J by 2 bases, with 12 bases between. The CDR3 region is CASSYLEGAYEQYF. The CDR3 DNA follows: TGTGCCAGCAGCTATCTCGAGGGGGCCTACGAGCAGTACTTC.

There are many counts of this clonotype. J is TRBJ2-7 and V is TRBV18; D possibly corresponds to TRBD2 (5 bases). Germline V gives CDR1 KGHSH, CDR2 LQKENI. The V end lost 6 bases, the J end lost 3 bases, and 21 bases lay between the germline ends. This CDR3 has 16 residues. This chain's CDR3 is CASSNQAALALYEQYF. In nucleotides, the CDR3 is TGTGCCAGCTCTAACCAGGCGGCCCTAGCTCTCTACGAGCAGTACTTC.

The rearrangement links TRBV7-9 to TRBJ2-7, with TRBD2 identical over 8 bases. The J segment lost 1 base and the V segment lost 5 bases, leaving 4 bases of the junction unmatched. Germline CDR1 reads SEHNR; CDR2 reads FQNEAQ (reference sequence). The CDR3 is made up of 14 amino acids. The CDR3 loop reads CASSPVAGSYEQYF. DNA for the CDR3: TGTGCCAGCAGCCCAGTAGCGGGATCCTACGAGCAGTACTTC. The variable domain in full, with the rest retrieved from reference TRBV7-9 and TRBJ2-7, is DTGVSQNPRHKITKRGQNVTFRCDPISEHNRLYWYRQTLGQGPEFLTYFQNEAQLEKSRLLSDRFSAERPKGSFSTLEIQRTEQGDSAMYLCASSPVAGSYEQYFGPGTRLTVT.

This clonotype was observed at least ten times. The chain couples TRBV7-8 to TRBJ2-3; no definite D call. V lost 1 base, J lost 5 bases, and 16 bases lay in between. From germline, CDR1 is SGHVS and CDR2 FQNEAQ. This CDR3 comprises 16 residues. The CDR3 loop reads CASSLGVDPSGDTQYF. The CDR3 nucleotides are TGTGCCAGCAGCTTAGGGGTAGACCCTTCCGGAGATACGCAGTATTTT.

This chain links TRBV4-3 with TRBJ2-3; D is tentatively TRBD1 or TRBD2 (5 bases each). V was clipped by 4 bases and J by 7 bases, with 15 bases between them. CDR1 and CDR2 from the germline V gene are LGHNA and YSLEER. The CDR3 loop spans 14 amino acids. The DNA of the CDR3 is TGCGCCAGCAGCCCCGTGGGGGATATCTATACGCAGTATTTT. The encoded protein is CASSPVGDIYTQYF.

This clonotype has ten or more counts. CDR3 residues: CASSLHPQALGYTF. CDR3 bases: TGTGCCAGCAGTCTCCACCCACAAGCCCTCGGCTACACCTTC. The chain carries TRBV27 and TRBJ1-2; D unresolved. The CDR3 is 14 residues long. CDR1 is MNHEY and CDR2 is SMNVEV in the germline V gene (reference sequence). Trimming pared 5 bases from V and 8 bases from J, leaving 18 bases between.

This clonotype was observed many times. The chain links TRBV6-2 or TRBV6-3 to TRBJ1-5; unclear D gene. Germline assignment: CDR1 MNHEY and CDR2 SVGEGT. The CDR3 sequence is 13 residues long. The V end lost 4 bases, the J end lost 6 bases, and 10 bases lay between the germline ends. CDR3 DNA sequence: TGTGCCAGCAGTTCGGGCGGACTTCAGCCCCAGCATTTT. Its protein product is CASSSGGLQPQHF.

The chain has TRBV2 and TRBJ2-5, with TRBD2 matching over 12 bases. This CDR3 comprises 19 residues. V dropped 0 bases and J dropped 4; count of bases not matched to a gene: 12. Germline assignment: CDR1 SNHLY and CDR2 FYNNEI. The CDR3 sequence is CASSEAPLASGGAGETQYF. The CDR3 DNA reads TGTGCCAGCAGTGAAGCCCCTCTGGCTAGCGGGGGGGCAGGAGAGACCCAGTACTTC.

This clonotype was seen more than once but under ten times. V usage is TRBV7-9 and J usage is TRBJ1-2; no reliable D call. This CDR3 spans 13 amino acids. Germline-derived CDR1 and CDR2 are SEHNR and FQNEAQ (reference sequence). Trimming pared 4 bases from V and 6 bases from J, leaving 12 bases between. The CDR3, as DNA: TGTGCCAGCAGCTACCCGTTGGGGAATGGCTACACCTTC. This sequence encodes CASSYPLGNGYTF.

This clonotype was picked up many times. This chain connects TRBV28 to TRBJ1-5; possibly TRBD1 for D (5 bases). V gave up 1 base and J gave up 3 bases, with 13 bases separating them. Germline CDR1 and CDR2: MDHEN and SYDVKM. The CDR3 totals 16 residues. This chain's CDR3 is CASSLLMGGTNQPQHF. The CDR3 DNA reads as TGTGCCAGCAGTTTATTAATGGGAGGGACCAATCAGCCCCAGCATTTT.

A remark on this clonotype: This clone may be a read error of a much larger clone one base away. Without the conserved terminal phenylalanine or tryptophan, this CDR3 likely stems from a read error. This chain connects TRBV6-1 to TRBJ1-4, with TRBD1 matching over 9 bases. V trimming: 4 bases; J trimming: 6 bases; junction bases outside the gene matches: 12. The CDR3 sequence is 17 residues long. CDR1 and CDR2 from the germline V gene are MNHNS and SASEGT. The CDR3 DNA is TGTGCCAGCAGTGGACCGGGACAGGGAGAGGTGGATGAAAAACTGTTTCTT. Amino acid sequence: CASSGPGQGEVDEKLFL.

This clonotype was observed a handful of times. DNA for the CDR3: TGTGCCAGCAGCCAAGTCGGGACTAGCGTCTACGAGCAGTACTTC. Residues: CASSQVGTSVYEQYF. This sequence joins TRBV14 and TRBJ2-7, with 10 bases identical to TRBD2. There are 15 residues in the CDR3. J gave up 3 bases and V 1 base, and 3 bases lay outside the gene matches. Germline CDR1 reads SGHDN; CDR2 reads FVKESK.

At least ten counts were recorded for this clonotype. The chain has TRBV6-2 or TRBV6-3 and TRBJ2-1; TRBD1 agrees at 7 bases. Germline V gene data show CDR1 as MNHEY and CDR2 as SVGEGT. The CDR3 runs 12 residues. V dropped 4 bases and J dropped 10; count of bases not matched to a gene: 4. The CDR3 loop reads CASSWMDREQFF. CDR3 DNA sequence: TGTGCCAGCAGTTGGATGGACAGGGAGCAGTTCTTC.

This clonotype was counted many times. This chain joins TRBV11-2 and TRBJ1-1, with unresolved D. CDR1 is SGHAT and CDR2 is FQNNGV in the germline V gene. Trimming took off 5 bases at V and 1 base at J, with 8 bases between the two ends. The CDR3 sequence is 13 residues long. CDR3: CASSARANTEAFF. CDR3 nucleotides: TGTGCCAGCAGCGCCCGGGCGAACACTGAAGCTTTCTTT.

This clonotype was recorded a few times. This chain's CDR3 is CASSLRTSGRFEQFF. CDR3 DNA sequence: TGCGCCAGCAGCCTAAGGACTAGCGGGAGGTTTGAGCAGTTCTTC. V gene TRBV5-1 combines with J gene TRBJ2-1; the match to TRBD2 covers 14 bases. Germline V gene lookup returns CDR1 SGHRS and CDR2 YFSETQ. Trimming at V came to 4 bases and at J to 9 bases, leaving 6 bases not matched to a gene. This CDR3 has 15 residues.

This clonotype was detected many times. The rearrangement links TRBV7-9 to TRBJ1-3, with D maybe TRBD1 (6 bases). Germline CDR1 and CDR2: SEHNR and FQNEAQ (reference sequence). This CDR3 contains 16 residues. Deletions cut 1 base from V and 0 bases from J, with 10 bases between. For the CDR3, the DNA is TGTGCCAGCAGCTTAGGGGGGCCGGTCTCTGGAAACACCATATATTTT. Protein product: CASSLGGPVSGNTIYF.

This clonotype showed up many times. The chain has TRBV9 and TRBJ2-7, with 8 bases identical to TRBD2. Germline-derived CDR1 and CDR2 are SGDLS and YYNGEE. The V gene end was trimmed by 0 bases and the J gene end by 3 bases; junction bases not matched to a gene: 8. This CDR3 has 16 residues. In DNA form, the CDR3 reads TGTGCCAGCAGCGTAGGAGCGGGACTAGGATTCTACGAGCAGTACTTC. Its protein is CASSVGAGLGFYEQYF. Supplemented by reference TRBV9 and TRBJ2-7, the full variable domain reads DSGVTQTPKHLITATGQRVTLRCSPRSGDLSVYWYQQSLDQGLQFLIQYYNGEERAKGNILERFSAQQFPDLHSELNLSSLELGDSALYFCASSVGAGLGFYEQYFGPGTRLTVT.

The sample holds many counts of this clonotype. CDR3 bases: TGCAGTGCTAGCGGGACAGGGAACACCGGGGAGCTGTTTTTT. It specifies CSASGTGNTGELFF. The J gene is TRBJ2-2, the V gene TRBV20-1; the match to TRBD1 covers 8 bases. Germline assignment: CDR1 DFQATT and CDR2 SNEGSKA (reference sequence). V was clipped by 3 bases and J by 1 base; unmatched bases: 1. This CDR3 is 14 amino acids long.

The chain carries TRBV7-2 and TRBJ2-2; possible D gene TRBD1, 5 bases. Trimming took 5 bases from V and 5 from J, leaving 12 bases between them. This CDR3 region has 14 residues. Per the germline V gene, CDR1 is SGHTA and CDR2 is FQGNSA. The CDR3 loop reads CASSPGFGTGELFF. CDR3 DNA sequence: TGTGCCAGCAGCCCAGGGTTCGGGACCGGGGAGCTGTTTTTT.

The sample holds many counts of this clonotype. The rearrangement joins TRBV29-1 to TRBJ1-1, with D possibly TRBD1 on 6 matching bases. The CDR3 is 12 amino acids. The germline CDR1 and CDR2 sequences are SQVTM and ANQGSEA. The ends were cut back, 2 bases at V and 6 bases at J, with 10 bases in the middle. The CDR3 nucleotides read TGCAGCGTTGAAATGACAGGCGCTGAAGCTTTCTTT. As protein: CSVEMTGAEAFF. The full variable domain, its missing parts supplied by reference TRBV29-1 and TRBJ1-1, is SAVISQKPSRDICQRGTSLTIQCQVDSQVTMMFWYRQQPGQSLTLIATANQGSEATYESGFVIDKFPISRPNLTFSTLTVSNMSPEDSSIYLCSVEMTGAEAFFGQGTRLTVV.

This clonotype was found a few times. The V call is TRBV28, the J call TRBJ2-7, with D hard to call. CDR3 length: 13 residues. Trimming pared 4 bases from V and 5 bases from J, leaving 12 bases between. CDR1 MDHEN and CDR2 SYDVKM come from the germline V gene. The CDR3 DNA sequence: TGTGCCAGCAGTTATGGCAGTGGCCACGAGCAGTACTTC. Residues: CASSYGSGHEQYF.